The TCR beta chain described here comes from a study of cytotoxic CD8 clonotypes in ibrutinib-treated CLL. For the study at large: Per sample, productive templates averaged 255,043 and productive rearrangements averaged approximately 90,000.

Remarks on this clone: The antigen remains undetermined.

Study-wide points: Baseline-level clonality went beyond age-matched healthy donors and moved in step with circulating CD8+ T-cell counts.

Sequenced by immunoSEQ multiplex PCR; TCRdb stores in-frame clones only, minus some. The table has some 17,000 clones, approximately 64% seen once. V shed 3 bases and J 3 bases; nucleotides not matched to a gene: 10. CDR3 size: 16 residues. Germline loops: CDR1 SGDLS, CDR2 YYNGEE. The starting material was PBMCs, obtained after 12 months of ibrutinib treatment. This receptor was taken from a human donor with chronic lymphocytic leukemia. The V call is TRBV9, the J call TRBJ2-7; 9 bases align to TRBD2. CDR3 in DNA: TGTGCCAGCAGCGCCCTTAGCGGGGGTGGAATCTACGAGCAGTACTTC. Protein sequence: CASSALSGGGIYEQYF.